The sequence of this T cell receptor beta chain was determined in a study of T cell repertoires in cytomegalovirus infection. Study-wide context: Public TCR beta signatures marked donors with CMV infection and the matching HLA.

Study-wide findings and caveats: HLA-C-restricted CMV clonotypes gave the most frequent clonotype in two of eight donors. Cumulative frequency of public TCR beta families picked out carriers of CMV plus the relevant HLA.

Looked up from germline, CDR1 is MDHEN and CDR2 is SYDVKM. The CDR3 runs 16 residues. V lost 6 bases, J lost 7 bases, and 14 bases stayed unmatched. This clonotype was seen repeatedly, ten times or more. Its antigen is not known. TCRdb reprocessed the reads with MiXCR, giving one entry per CDR3 protein. The sample includes about 360,000 distinct CDR3 sequences, 15% to 20% of them seen just once. The TCR was taken from a human donor in good health (CMV status not recorded). Some clones in this sample may be carry-over from other donors' samples. V usage is TRBV28 and J usage is TRBJ2-1; 8 positions agree with TRBD2. Sequencing was carried out using PBMCs. The CDR3 loop reads CASRLPGLGHPNEQFF. Here the CDR3 DNA reads TGTGCCAGCAGACTTCCGGGACTAGGGCACCCTAATGAGCAGTTCTTC.